Below are 24 T cell receptor beta chains sequenced from a single sample in a study of beta chain features in type 1 diabetes (dated by TCRdb to about 2018). The method behind the library was the immunoSEQ multiplex PCR assay. The High Capacity cDNA Reverse Transcription Kit was used to reverse transcribe all of the isolated RNA, meaning that expressed TCRB transcripts were what got sequenced. Not all clones reach the TCRdb copy of this immuneACCESS table, which keeps in-frame sequences only. Checked studies attribute under half of the gap to unresolved V genes and leave the rest unexplained. The sample table lists over 500,000 clones, roughly a sixth of them with a count of one. The top ten clones comprise approximately 0.087% of the sample. The material sequenced was naive CD4+ T cells from blood. The sample's cell subset or site, from its label and the paper: true naive CD4+ T cells. These receptors all stem from a man aged 18 to 35 in good health.

This chain connects TRBV7-9 to TRBJ1-1; weak D call: TRBD1 (6 bases). CDR3 size: 14 residues. Trimming took off 5 bases at V and 0 bases at J, with 10 bases between the two ends. Per the germline V gene, CDR1 is SEHNR and CDR2 is FQNEAQ (reference sequence). CDR3 nucleotide sequence: TGTGCCAGCAGCAGGACAGCCATGAACACTGAAGCTTTCTTT. It codes for CASSRTAMNTEAFF. Complete variable domain (other parts from reference TRBV7-9 and TRBJ1-1): DTGVSQNPRHKITKRGQNVTFRCDPISEHNRLYWYRQTLGQGPEFLTYFQNEAQLEKSRLLSDRFSAERPKGSFSTLEIQRTEQGDSAMYLCASSRTAMNTEAFFGQGTRLTVV.

This clone showed up just a few times. The J gene is TRBJ1-2, the V gene TRBV5-1; no clear D. Trimming left V 3 bases short and J 8 bases short, with 11 bases between. CDR3 length: 12 residues. CDR1 is SGHRS and CDR2 is YFSETQ in the germline V gene. This CDR3 is CASSSRRRGYTF. In DNA, the CDR3 is TGCGCCAGCAGCTCCCGTCGAAGAGGCTACACCTTC.

The V gene is TRBV7-6, the J gene TRBJ1-2, with TRBD1 as a possible D gene (6 bases). The CDR3 runs 13 residues. V was trimmed by 5 bases and J by 4 bases, leaving 11 bases between them. Germline V gene data show CDR1 as SGHVS and CDR2 as FNYEAQ. CDR3 sequence (DNA): TGTGCCAGCAGCACTACAGGGACCTATGGCTACACCTTC. It yields the protein CASSTTGTYGYTF.

This chain connects TRBV4-3 to TRBJ2-6, with D tentatively TRBD2 (5 bases). Germline CDR1 reads LGHNA; CDR2 reads YSLEER. V was trimmed by 1 base and J by 2 bases, leaving 12 bases between them. The CDR3 loop spans 17 amino acids. Here the CDR3 reads CASSQGHLRAGANVLTF. The CDR3, as DNA: TGCGCCAGCAGCCAAGGCCACTTGAGGGCTGGGGCCAACGTCCTGACTTTC.

The CDR3: CASSTSGCEQYF. Written as DNA, the CDR3 is TGCGCCAGCAGCACCTCCGGCTGCGAGCAGTACTTC. The gene calls are TRBV4-3 and TRBJ2-7; D gene ambiguous. Looked up from germline, CDR1 is LGHNA and CDR2 is YSLEER. The length of the CDR3 is 12 residues. V shed 5 bases and J shed 6 bases, with 11 bases lying between them.

The chain uses TRBV6-6 and TRBJ2-7; possibly TRBD1 for D (6 bases). Trimming pared 5 bases from V and 2 bases from J, leaving 16 bases between. The CDR3 covers 15 residues. Per the germline V gene, CDR1 is MNHNY and CDR2 is SVGAGI (reference sequence). The CDR3 spells CASSTQGAPAYEQYF. The CDR3 bases are TGTGCCAGCAGTACACAGGGTGCCCCCGCCTACGAGCAGTACTTC.

This clone was recorded a few times. V gene TRBV5-1 combines with J gene TRBJ1-2; D is possibly TRBD1 (5 bases). V shed 0 bases and J shed 4 bases, with 13 bases lying between them. The CDR3 length is 15 residues. The germline V gene encodes CDR1 SGHRS and CDR2 YFSETQ. CDR3 region: CASSLVSGYSYGYTF. The CDR3 DNA reads TGCGCCAGCAGCTTGGTATCAGGGTACAGCTATGGCTACACCTTC.

The chain recombines TRBV4-3 with TRBJ2-2, with 9 bases aligning to TRBD1. The CDR3 consists of 15 residues. Trimming took 5 bases from V and 4 from J; bases not matched to a gene: 5. The V gene's germline CDR1 is LGHNA and CDR2 YSLEER. CDR3 coding DNA: TGCGCCAGCAGCTCAGGGGGACAGGGCACCGGGGAGCTGTTTTTT. It is translated as CASSSGGQGTGELFF.

The gene calls are TRBV5-6 and TRBJ1-2, with D possibly matching TRBD1 (5 bases). V was clipped by 4 bases and J by 4 bases, with 14 bases between them. This CDR3 comprises 14 residues. Germline V gives CDR1 SGHDT, CDR2 YYEEEE. The CDR3 sequence: CASSTGLTRYGYTF. The CDR3 nucleotides read TGTGCCAGCAGCACAGGACTGACCCGCTATGGCTACACCTTC. Drawing the rest from reference TRBV5-6 and TRBJ1-2, the complete variable domain is DAGVTQSPTHLIKTRGQQVTLRCSPKSGHDTVSWYQQALGQGPQFIFQYYEEEERQRGNFPDRFSGHQFPNYSSELNVNALLLGDSALYLCASSTGLTRYGYTFGSGTRLTVV.

As for this clone: Additional DNA sequences in this sample encode the identical CDR3. CDR3 nucleotides: TGTGCCAGCAGTTACTCGATGACTAGCGGCTCCTACGAGCAGTACTTC. Translated: CASSYSMTSGSYEQYF. The gene calls are TRBV6-5 and TRBJ2-7, with 9 bases identical to TRBD2. The CDR3 totals 16 residues. Germline CDR1 is MNHEY and CDR2 is SVGAGI. V shed 0 bases and J 0 bases; nucleotides not matched to a gene: 3.

V gene TRBV5-1 combines with J gene TRBJ1-1; perhaps TRBD1 as D (5 bases). The V gene lost 4 bases and the J gene lost 8 bases, with 18 bases spanning the gap. This CDR3 contains 14 residues. The germline V gene has CDR1 SGHRS and CDR2 YFSETQ. The CDR3 bases are TGCGCCAGCAGCGACAACTCCATAGGGACCGAAGCTTTCTTT. As protein: CASSDNSIGTEAFF.

V is TRBV2 and J is TRBJ1-4, with D uncertain. The V gene lost 6 bases and the J gene lost 3 bases, with 8 bases spanning the gap. The CDR3 is 13 residues long. Germline CDR1 reads SNHLY; CDR2 reads FYNNEI. This chain's CDR3 is CASRGSANEKLFF. CDR3 coding DNA: TGTGCCAGCAGGGGGTCAGCTAATGAAAAACTGTTTTTT.

J is TRBJ2-1 and V is TRBV11-2; D is unclear. The CDR3 length is 14 residues. The V and J ends lost 1 base and 0 bases respectively, with 4 bases between them. Per germline, CDR1 SGHAT and CDR2 FQNNGV. CDR3 nucleotide sequence: TGTGCCAGCAGCTTAGCCGGCTCCTACAATGAGCAGTTCTTC. Its protein product is CASSLAGSYNEQFF.

This sequence joins TRBV6-6 and TRBJ1-2; D not certain. Germline V gene data show CDR1 as MNHNY and CDR2 as SVGAGI (reference sequence). The CDR3 is 13 residues long. The V and J ends lost 2 bases and 8 bases respectively, with 12 bases between them. CDR3 in DNA: TGTGCCAGCAGTTACGGCGAGGAATGGGGCTACACCTTC. Protein: CASSYGEEWGYTF.

This clone was observed a few times. The chain links TRBV7-3 to TRBJ1-5; D gene unclear. This CDR3 spans 13 amino acids. Trimming took 1 base from V and 5 from J, leaving 6 bases between them. Germline CDR1 and CDR2: SGHTA and FQGTGA. CDR3 nucleotide sequence: TGTGCCAGCAGCTTAAATCTTGATCAGCCCCAGCATTTT. Its translation is CASSLNLDQPQHF. Drawing the rest from reference TRBV7-3 and TRBJ1-5, the complete variable domain is GAGVSQTPSNKVTEKGKYVELRCDPISGHTALYWYRQSLGQGPEFLIYFQGTGAADDSGLPNDRFFAVRPEGSVSTLKIQRTERGDSAVYLCASSLNLDQPQHFGDGTRLSIL.

In its sample, this clone was seen a few times. The chain uses TRBV9 and TRBJ2-7; D may match TRBD1 or TRBD2 (5 bases each). Judging by the DNA end, TRBJ2-5 fits better; the J call may be wrong. Germline V lookup: CDR1 SGDLS, CDR2 YYNGEE. This CDR3 is 12 amino acids long. CDR3 sequence: CASSVNGGTQYF. CDR3 DNA: TGTGCCAGCAGCGTGAATGGGGGGACCCAGTACTTC.

The rearrangement uses TRBV11-3 and TRBJ1-2; tentatively, D is TRBD1 (5 bases). V gave up 1 base and J gave up 4 bases, with 10 bases separating them. The CDR3 has 14 residues. CDR1 is SGHNT, CDR2 YENEEA, per germline. CDR3 region: CASSLGQSGYGYTF. In DNA, the CDR3 is TGTGCCAGCAGCTTAGGACAGTCCGGCTATGGCTACACCTTC.

The chain joins TRBV28 to TRBJ2-7; D is undetermined. The CDR3 consists of 15 residues. The germline V gene encodes CDR1 MDHEN and CDR2 SYDVKM. The V end was cut by 3 bases, the J end by 0 bases, with 12 bases between. CDR3 protein: CASSFFRGNSYEQYF. The CDR3 bases are TGTGCCAGCAGTTTTTTCCGAGGAAACTCCTACGAGCAGTACTTC.

This clone appeared a few times. V gene TRBV28 combines with J gene TRBJ2-4, with 10 bases lining up with TRBD1. V shed 5 bases, J shed 5 bases, and the junction held 6 bases outside the gene matches. The germline CDR1 and CDR2 sequences are MDHEN and SYDVKM. CDR3 length: 15 amino acids. CDR3 sequence (DNA): TGTGCCAGCAGTCCCGGGACAGGGGACCAAAACATTCAGTACTTC. This encodes CASSPGTGDQNIQYF. Using reference TRBV28 and TRBJ2-4 for the parts outside the CDR3, the full variable domain is DVKVTQSSRYLVKRTGEKVFLECVQDMDHENMFWYRQDPGLGLRLIYFSYDVKMKEKGDIPEGYSVSREKKERFSLILESASTNQTSMYLCASSPGTGDQNIQYFGAGTRLSVL.

The chain employs TRBV28 and TRBJ2-1; maybe TRBD1 (6 bases). The germline V gene encodes CDR1 MDHEN and CDR2 SYDVKM. The V and J ends lost 8 bases and 0 bases respectively, with 11 bases between them. This CDR3 has 14 amino acids. CDR3: CASDGGLSYNEQFF. CDR3 in DNA: TGTGCCAGCGATGGGGGCCTCTCCTACAATGAGCAGTTCTTC.

This clone showed up just a few times. V is TRBV28 and J is TRBJ1-2, with 8 positions matching TRBD1. V lost 7 bases, J lost 5 bases, and 3 bases stayed unmatched. The length of the CDR3 is 12 residues. From germline, CDR1 is MDHEN and CDR2 SYDVKM. Written as DNA, the CDR3 is TGTGCCAGCAATGGACAGGGTTATGGCTACACCTTC. This sequence encodes CASNGQGYGYTF.

The rearrangement joins TRBV25-1 to TRBJ2-5; D is uncertain. The J call is uncertain, as TRBJ2-7 better fits the DNA end. This CDR3 region has 14 residues. Germline CDR1 reads MGHDK; CDR2 reads SYGVNS. The CDR3 DNA reads as TGTGCCAGCAGTGAACAACACGCAAGCTACGAGCAGTACTTC. It yields the protein CASSEQHASYEQYF.

This clone has a handful of counts. V is TRBV7-9 and J is TRBJ1-2; D remains unclear. Germline CDR1 and CDR2: SEHNR and FQNEAQ (reference sequence). This CDR3 comprises 13 residues. Trimming shortened V by 5 bases and J by 8 bases, and 15 bases separated the two germline ends. Written as DNA, the CDR3 is TGTGCCAGCAGCCCAGAATGGGCAGAGGGCTACACCTTC. Protein sequence: CASSPEWAEGYTF.

This clone was seen only a few times. This chain links TRBV19 with TRBJ2-6; the D is unclear. This CDR3 comprises 16 residues. Between the trimmed V and J ends, which lost 6 bases and 0 bases, there was a span of 12 bases. The germline CDR1 and CDR2 sequences are LNHDA and SQIVND (reference sequence). CDR3 region: CASRDRVRSGANVLTF. The CDR3 DNA reads TGTGCCAGTAGGGACCGCGTTCGCTCTGGGGCCAACGTCCTGACTTTC.